The source of this TCR beta chain is a study of CD8+ T cells in alopecia areata. TCR sequencing used cDNA made by reverse transcription of extracted RNA. The data were produced by immunoSEQ multiplex PCR, yet TCRdb's version contains in-frame clones alone and is incomplete. Of around 35,000 clones listed, less than 70% were seen once; the top ten hold around 38%. The CDR3 is made up of 15 amino acids. Germline V gene lookup returns CDR1 LNHDA and CDR2 SQIVND (reference sequence). Trimming removed 1 base from V and 6 bases from J; junction bases left unmatched: 4. There are a few counts of this clone. Sequenced input: NKG2D-high CD8+ T cells sorted from blood. This TCR was sampled from a human donor with alopecia areata. J is TRBJ2-1 and V is TRBV19, with 9 nucleotides matching TRBD2. In DNA, the CDR3 is TGTGCCAGTAGTATAGTTAGCGGGAGCGGCAATGAGCAGTTCTTC. This translates into CASSIVSGSGNEQFF.